The 10 T cell receptor beta chains below were found in one sample sequenced in a study of blood T cell repertoires in COVID-19. The data were produced by immunoSEQ multiplex PCR, yet TCRdb's version contains in-frame clones alone and is incomplete. The data show around 120,000 clones, with about 80% seen just once and approximately 7.6% held by the top ten. The source material was peripheral blood. These TCRs come from a man between 65 and 79 years old with active or convalescent COVID-19.

The rearrangement links TRBV7-2 to TRBJ2-7; the match to TRBD2 covers 11 bases. With 7 bases clipped from V and 0 bases from J, the junction kept 5 bases outside the gene matches. The CDR3 length is 15 residues. Per the germline V gene, CDR1 is SGHTA and CDR2 is FQGNSA. The CDR3 bases are TGTGCCAGCATCATAGCGGGAGGGCCCTCCTACGAGCAGTACTTC. The encoded protein is CASIIAGGPSYEQYF.

Here the CDR3 DNA reads TGTGCCAGCTCACCTCTAGCGGGAGGCGATGAGCAGTTCTTC. Protein: CASSPLAGGDEQFF. The genes are TRBV18 and TRBJ2-1; 11 nucleotides align to TRBD2. CDR1 is KGHSH and CDR2 is LQKENI in the germline V gene. This CDR3 comprises 14 residues. The V gene end was trimmed by 3 bases and the J gene end by 8 bases; junction bases not matched to a gene: 3.

The chain joins TRBV5-4 to TRBJ1-4, with 8 bases that match TRBD1. The CDR3 has 15 residues. Germline trimming cut 0 bases from V and 8 bases from J; bases unmatched to any gene: 6. From germline, CDR1 is SGHNT and CDR2 YYREEE (reference sequence). The CDR3: CASSLAQGAQEKLFF. The CDR3 coding sequence is TGTGCCAGCAGCTTGGCTCAGGGGGCGCAAGAAAAACTGTTTTTT. The whole variable domain, filled in from reference TRBV5-4 and TRBJ1-4, reads ETGVTQSPTHLIKTRGQQVTLRCSSQSGHNTVSWYQQALGQGPQFIFQYYREEENGRGNFPPRFSGLQFPNYSSELNVNALELDDSALYLCASSLAQGAQEKLFFGSGTQLSVL.

The V call is TRBV15, the J call TRBJ2-7, with unresolved D. The CDR3 runs to 13 residues. The V and J ends lost 0 bases and 1 base respectively, with 4 bases between them. Germline V gene lookup returns CDR1 LNHNV and CDR2 YYDKDF (reference sequence). CDR3 sequence reads: CATSRDQSYEQYF. CDR3 DNA: TGTGCCACCAGCAGAGATCAGTCCTACGAGCAGTACTTC.

The CDR3 DNA sequence: TGTGCCACCAGTCCAGGGTCGAGGGAGCAGTACTTC. This sequence encodes CATSPGSREQYF. V usage is TRBV24-1 and J usage is TRBJ2-7, with D possibly being TRBD1 (5 bases). CDR3 length: 12 amino acids. Trimming cost V 6 bases and J 7 bases, with 12 bases left between them. Looked up from germline, CDR1 is KGHDR and CDR2 is SFDVKD.

About this clone itself: Other DNA sequences within the sample encode an identical CDR3. The gene calls are TRBV7-2 and TRBJ1-5, with D tentatively TRBD1 (6 bases). Trimming stripped 5 bases from V and 7 bases from J, with 12 bases between. Germline V CDR1 and CDR2: SGHTA, FQGNSA. The CDR3 length is 13 residues. The CDR3 sequence: CASSPGVRQPQHF. CDR3 nucleotides: TGTGCCAGCAGCCCAGGGGTTCGCCAGCCCCAGCATTTT.

This clone was observed a handful of times. The V and J genes are TRBV10-3 and TRBJ1-6; D might be TRBD1 (6 bases). V was pared by 4 bases and J by 3 bases, with 7 bases between. Germline CDR1 ENHRY, CDR2 SYGVKD. CDR3 length equals 14 residues. Here the CDR3 reads CAISGTDYNSPLHF. In DNA form, the CDR3 reads TGTGCCATCAGTGGGACAGACTATAATTCACCCCTCCACTTT.

This clone was counted a single time. The chain couples TRBV7-2 to TRBJ1-6; weak D call: TRBD1 (6 bases). Trimming took off 1 base at V and 7 bases at J, with 11 bases between the two ends. The CDR3 sequence is 15 residues long. Germline CDR1 SGHTA, CDR2 FQGNSA. DNA of the CDR3: TGTGCCAGCAGCTTAGATTACAGGGAAAATTCACCCCTCCACTTT. Translating gives CASSLDYRENSPLHF.

The V call is TRBV27, the J call TRBJ2-6, with D possibly matching TRBD1 (6 bases). The CDR3 spans 15 residues. Germline loops: CDR1 MNHEY, CDR2 SMNVEV (reference sequence). V lost 7 bases and J lost 0, with 10 bases in between. The CDR3 DNA follows: TGTGCCAGCAAATTACAGGGCTCTGGGGCCAACGTCCTGACTTTC. It translates to CASKLQGSGANVLTF. Based on the CDR3 plus reference TRBV27 and TRBJ2-6, the full variable domain is EAQVTQNPRYLITVTGKKLTVTCSQNMNHEYMSWYRQDPGLGLRQIYYSMNVEVTDKGDVPEGYKVSRKEKRNFPLILESPSPNQTSLYFCASKLQGSGANVLTFGAGSRLTVL.

The chain recombines TRBV19 with TRBJ1-2; D possibly corresponds to TRBD1 (5 bases). Germline CDR1 and CDR2: LNHDA and SQIVND (reference sequence). This CDR3 has 14 amino acids. Trimming removed 6 bases from V and 12 bases from J, with 23 bases in between. In nucleotides, the CDR3 is TGTGCCAGTAGGGCGACGGGGGTCGCCAACGCTGACACCTTC. This translates into CASRATGVANADTF.